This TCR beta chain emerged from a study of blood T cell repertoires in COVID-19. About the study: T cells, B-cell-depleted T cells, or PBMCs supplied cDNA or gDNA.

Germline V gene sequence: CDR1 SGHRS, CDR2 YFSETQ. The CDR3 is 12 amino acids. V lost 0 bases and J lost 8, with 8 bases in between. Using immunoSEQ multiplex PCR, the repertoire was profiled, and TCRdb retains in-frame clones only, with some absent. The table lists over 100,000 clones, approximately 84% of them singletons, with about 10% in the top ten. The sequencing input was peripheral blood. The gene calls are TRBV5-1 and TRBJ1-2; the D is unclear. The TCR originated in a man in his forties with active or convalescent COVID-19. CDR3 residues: CASSLGLGGYTF. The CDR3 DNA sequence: TGCGCCAGCAGCTTGGGACTAGGGGGCTACACCTTC.